The 21 T cell receptor beta chains below all came from one sample that was sequenced in a study of identical twins. Using its own MiXCR run on the 5' RACE reads, TCRdb lists one record per CDR3 protein. This table holds nearly 900,000 distinct CDR3 sequences, 9% to 15% found once. The same specimen was also included in a second study, on yellow fever vaccine responses in identical twins.

Sequenced sample: PBMCs. Receptor source: a woman between 18 and 30 years old in good health.

The rearrangement uses TRBV5-1 and TRBJ2-1; tentative D call: TRBD1 (5 bases). CDR1 SGHRS and CDR2 YFSETQ come from the germline V gene. The length of the CDR3 is 14 residues. V was cut by 3 bases and J by 7 bases, with 14 bases left in between. This CDR3 is CASSWGRGANEQFF. The CDR3 DNA follows: TGCGCCAGCAGCTGGGGCCGCGGAGCAAATGAGCAGTTCTTC.

This clonotype has only a few counts. The chain has TRBV5-6 and TRBJ2-5; D is unclear. The CDR3 consists of 13 residues. V was pared by 1 base and J by 5 bases, with 9 bases between. Germline V gene sequence: CDR1 SGHDT, CDR2 YYEEEE. CDR3 loop: CASSLRSLETQYF. The CDR3 DNA reads as TGTGCCAGCAGCTTGCGGAGCTTGGAGACCCAGTACTTC.

This clonotype was counted only a few times. DNA for the CDR3: TGTGCCACCAGCAGCCTCAGGGGTCCCACCGGGGAGCTGTTTTTT. Protein sequence: CATSSLRGPTGELFF. This chain uses TRBV15 with TRBJ2-2; D is possibly TRBD1 (6 bases). Looked up from germline, CDR1 is LNHNV and CDR2 is YYDKDF (reference sequence). V was trimmed by 3 bases and J by 4 bases, leaving 12 bases between them. The CDR3 consists of 15 residues. The full variable domain, in which reference TRBV15 and TRBJ2-2 provide the parts outside the CDR3, is DAMVIQNPRYQVTQFGKPVTLSCSQTLNHNVMYWYQQKSSQAPKLLFHYYDKDFNNEADTPDNFQSRRPNTSFCFLDIRSPGLGDTAMYLCATSSLRGPTGELFFGEGSRLTVL.

This clonotype was seen at least ten times. The rearrangement links TRBV24-1 to TRBJ2-1; 10 bases map to TRBD2. V lost 4 bases to trimming and J lost 5 bases; unmatched junction nucleotides: 13. Germline loops: CDR1 KGHDR, CDR2 SFDVKD. This CDR3 spans 18 amino acids. CDR3 sequence (DNA): TGTGCCACCAGTGACTTCCCCTCTATAGCGGGAGGAGACAATGAGCAGTTCTTC. Translating gives CATSDFPSIAGGDNEQFF.

This clonotype occurred many times. The rearrangement joins TRBV10-3 to TRBJ1-1; D gene unclear. The CDR3 sequence is 14 residues long. The germline CDR1 and CDR2 sequences are ENHRY and SYGVKD. With 4 bases removed from V and 4 bases from J, the gap between germline ends came to 13 bases. Here the CDR3 DNA reads TGTGCCATCAGTGCGGTGGAGGCTGGCACTGAAGCTTTCTTT. Protein product: CAISAVEAGTEAFF.

The table lists this clonotype with a few counts. The V call is TRBV3-1, the J call TRBJ1-1, with unresolved D. Germline lookup yields CDR1 LGHDT and CDR2 YNNKEL (reference sequence). The CDR3 totals 14 residues. The germline V and J ends were trimmed by 2 bases and 3 bases, with 10 bases remaining between them. The CDR3 loop reads CASSQPPRHTEAFF. CDR3 DNA: TGTGCCAGCAGCCAACCCCCTCGGCACACTGAAGCTTTCTTT.

This clonotype was recorded a few times. The chain joins TRBV5-1 to TRBJ2-5; 13 bases align to TRBD2. The CDR3 has 16 residues. V lost 1 base to trimming and J lost 3 bases; unmatched junction nucleotides: 3. Germline values: CDR1 SGHRS, CDR2 YFSETQ. CDR3 sequence (DNA): TGCGCCAGCAGCTTGATAGGACTAGCGGGAGAAGAGACCCAGTACTTC. This sequence encodes CASSLIGLAGEETQYF.

The sample holds one count of this clonotype. The rearrangement uses TRBV7-6 and TRBJ2-1, with D tentatively TRBD2 (6 bases). Trimming pared 6 bases from V and 9 bases from J, leaving 24 bases between. CDR1 is SGHVS and CDR2 is FNYEAQ in the germline V gene. The CDR3 extends over 16 amino acids. The CDR3 reads CASSPTGTRGSAEQFF. The CDR3, as DNA: TGTGCCAGCAGTCCGACCGGGACTCGCGGTTCTGCTGAGCAGTTCTTC.

The rearrangement joins TRBV12-3 or TRBV12-4 to TRBJ2-5; no definite D call. Trimming took off 5 bases at V and 6 bases at J, with 16 bases between the two ends. The CDR3 sequence is 14 residues long. This chain's CDR3 is CASSPTKEVKTQYF. As DNA, the CDR3 is TGTGCCAGCAGTCCCACTAAAGAAGTTAAGACCCAGTACTTC.

In this sample, this clonotype turned up many times. The rearrangement joins TRBV12-3 or TRBV12-4 to TRBJ1-5; D might be TRBD1 (5 bases). V lost 3 bases to trimming and J lost 7 bases, with 10 bases between them. The CDR3 runs to 13 residues. This CDR3 is CASSLEGRQPQHF. The CDR3 nucleotides read TGTGCCAGCAGTTTGGAGGGGCGGCAGCCCCAGCATTTT.

This clonotype showed up just once. The chain has TRBV7-6 and TRBJ2-5; 8 nucleotides align to TRBD2. The CDR3 has 16 amino acids. Germline lookup yields CDR1 SGHVS and CDR2 FNYEAQ. With V trimmed by 5 bases and J by 4 bases, 12 bases remained unmatched. CDR3 DNA sequence: TGTGCCAGCAGCGGCGCCCGACTAAGCGGGGGAGAGACCCAGTACTTC. This sequence encodes CASSGARLSGGETQYF.

The chain joins TRBV5-1 to TRBJ2-5; 10 nucleotides line up with TRBD2. This CDR3 comprises 18 residues. Germline values: CDR1 SGHRS, CDR2 YFSETQ. J gave up 2 bases and V 0 bases, and 10 bases lay outside the gene matches. This CDR3 is CASSLALSSGGPQETQYF. The CDR3 bases are TGCGCCAGCAGCTTGGCACTGTCTAGCGGGGGACCTCAAGAGACCCAGTACTTC.

The rearrangement uses TRBV12-3 or TRBV12-4 and TRBJ2-3; TRBD2 aligns across 10 bases. J was trimmed by 2 bases and V by 2 bases; bases with no gene match: 22. This CDR3 has 22 residues. CDR3 DNA sequence: TGTGCCAGCAGTTTACCCCCGTGGCTAGCGGGAGTGAAGAGTGTAACCACAGATACGCAGTATTTT. Amino acid sequence: CASSLPPWLAGVKSVTTDTQYF.

The chain combines TRBV7-6 with TRBJ2-2; D may be TRBD1 or TRBD2 (5 bases each). The germline V gene encodes CDR1 SGHVS and CDR2 FNYEAQ. The CDR3 extends over 16 amino acids. Trimming took off 1 base at V and 5 bases at J, with 14 bases between the two ends. The CDR3 DNA is TGTGCCAGCAGCTTAGGTTCGGGGCCGGGGACCGGGGAGCTGTTTTTT. Translated, it gives CASSLGSGPGTGELFF.

This clonotype was observed a few times. This rearrangement joins TRBV2 to TRBJ1-1; 8 bases line up with TRBD1. This CDR3 is 15 amino acids long. V shed 5 bases and J 5 bases; nucleotides not matched to a gene: 10. CDR1 SNHLY and CDR2 FYNNEI come from the germline V gene. The CDR3 sequence is CASSSPRTGRTEAFF. For the CDR3, the DNA is TGTGCCAGCAGTTCCCCCAGGACAGGGAGGACTGAAGCTTTCTTT.

The sample holds a few counts of this clonotype. The chain combines TRBV20-1 with TRBJ2-7, with 8 bases lining up with TRBD2. J gave up 4 bases and V 1 base, and 9 bases lay outside the gene matches. This CDR3 comprises 15 residues. The germline gives CDR1 DFQATT, CDR2 SNEGSKA (reference sequence). This CDR3 is CSARALSTSVYEQYF. The CDR3 DNA follows: TGCAGTGCTAGAGCCCTCTCGACTAGCGTTTACGAGCAGTACTTC.

The J gene is TRBJ2-5, the V gene TRBV5-1; 9 bases are shared with TRBD2. The germline V gene encodes CDR1 SGHRS and CDR2 YFSETQ. The CDR3 loop spans 14 amino acids. The J segment lost 5 bases and the V segment lost 3 bases, leaving 5 bases of the junction unmatched. The CDR3 nucleotides read TGCGCCAGCAGCTCCTTTAGCGGGGGTGAGACCCAGTACTTC. This sequence encodes CASSSFSGGETQYF.

The J gene is TRBJ2-5, the V gene TRBV29-1; D possibly matches TRBD1 or TRBD2 (5 bases each). V lost 3 bases and J 1 base, leaving 15 bases between the germline ends. This CDR3 comprises 15 residues. Germline lookup yields CDR1 SQVTM and CDR2 ANQGSEA. The CDR3: CSVERVTGTQETQYF. The CDR3 DNA follows: TGCAGCGTTGAGAGGGTGACCGGGACCCAAGAGACCCAGTACTTC.

This clonotype has only a few counts. This chain links TRBV2 with TRBJ2-7, with D uncertain. V gave up 8 bases and J gave up 3 bases, with 11 bases separating them. The CDR3 extends over 12 amino acids. CDR1 is SNHLY, CDR2 FYNNEI, per germline. The CDR3 DNA sequence: TGTGCCAGCCATCGGCAGTTCTACGAGCAGTACGTC. Its protein product is CASHRQFYEQYV.

This clonotype was observed a few times. The chain recombines TRBV25-1 with TRBJ2-6, with 8 bases identical to TRBD1. With V trimmed by 6 bases and J by 1 base, 8 bases remained unmatched. The CDR3 is made up of 17 amino acids. Germline V gene data show CDR1 as MGHDK and CDR2 as SYGVNS. CDR3 region: CASSPGQGLSGANVLTF. CDR3 sequence (DNA): TGTGCCAGCAGCCCCGGACAGGGTTTGTCTGGGGCCAACGTCCTGACTTTC.

In this sample, this clonotype turned up many times. The chain recombines TRBV7-2 with TRBJ1-2; TRBD1 might be the D (5 bases). From germline, CDR1 is SGHTA and CDR2 FQGNSA. The CDR3 covers 14 residues. Deletions cut 1 base from V and 5 bases from J, with 11 bases between. In DNA, the CDR3 is TGTGCCAGCAGCTTAGTAGGGGACTGGTATGGCTACACCTTC. Its translation is CASSLVGDWYGYTF.